Shown below are 11 T cell receptor beta chains from a single sample sequenced in a study of blood T cell repertoires in COVID-19. Generated by immunoSEQ multiplex PCR, the TCRdb table keeps only in-frame clones and is missing some. This table has roughly 170,000 clones, approximately 81% appearing once. The source material was peripheral blood. These receptors were obtained from a woman aged 45-65 years with COVID-19, enrolled during active disease.

This chain uses TRBV5-4 with TRBJ2-7; D call uncertain. Germline V CDR1 and CDR2: SGHNT, YYREEE (reference sequence). CDR3 length equals 14 residues. V dropped 0 bases and J dropped 0 bases, with 7 bases sitting between them. The CDR3 protein is CASSLDAVSYEQYF. The CDR3 bases are TGTGCCAGCAGCTTGGACGCGGTCTCCTACGAGCAGTACTTC.

The chain combines TRBV10-3 with TRBJ1-1, with 8 bases identical to TRBD1. The length of the CDR3 is 13 residues. V lost 10 bases, J lost 0 bases, and 4 bases stayed unmatched. Germline V gives CDR1 ENHRY, CDR2 SYGVKD. The chain's CDR3 is CATRQGMNTEAFF. The DNA for the CDR3 is TGTGCCACCAGACAGGGGATGAACACTGAAGCTTTCTTT.

This chain connects TRBV6-2 or TRBV6-3 to TRBJ2-4, with 8 bases identical to TRBD1. Germline V gene data show CDR1 as MNHEY and CDR2 as SVGEGT. V lost 6 bases to trimming and J lost 10 bases; unmatched junction nucleotides: 11. The CDR3 runs 14 residues. CDR3 protein: CASSSGTGAGIQYF. CDR3 nucleotide sequence: TGTGCCAGCAGCTCCGGGACAGGAGCAGGGATTCAGTACTTC.

The chain uses TRBV9 and TRBJ2-3; 7 nucleotides agree with TRBD2. This CDR3 is 15 amino acids long. Trimming removed 3 bases from V and 0 bases from J; junction bases left unmatched: 4. Germline assignment: CDR1 SGDLS and CDR2 YYNGEE. CDR3 sequence (DNA): TGTGCCAGCAGCGCCCGGGGGGTAAGCACAGATACGCAGTATTTT. Its translation is CASSARGVSTDTQYF.

This rearrangement joins TRBV11-2 to TRBJ1-4; no clear D. Germline CDR1 reads SGHAT; CDR2 reads FQNNGV. V gave up 0 bases and J gave up 1 base, with 3 bases separating them. The CDR3 has 14 amino acids. CDR3 in amino acids: CASSLERTNEKLFF. CDR3 sequence (DNA): TGTGCCAGCAGCTTAGAGAGAACTAATGAAAAACTGTTTTTT.

The chain links TRBV6-2 or TRBV6-3 to TRBJ2-7, with a possible D match to TRBD2 (5 bases). Between the trimmed V and J ends, which lost 5 bases and 0 bases, there was a span of 26 bases. This CDR3 region has 19 residues. Germline CDR1 MNHEY, CDR2 SVGEGT. The CDR3 loop is CASSPPPEAGIRRSYEQYF. The CDR3 DNA reads TGTGCCAGCAGTCCCCCCCCAGAGGCGGGCATTCGCCGCTCCTACGAGCAGTACTTC.

V and J are TRBV7-2 and TRBJ1-5; 9 bases match TRBD1. Germline assignment: CDR1 SGHTA and CDR2 FQGNSA. Trimming at V came to 8 bases and at J to 1 base, leaving 3 bases not matched to a gene. The CDR3 is made up of 14 amino acids. The CDR3 coding sequence is TGTGCCAGCGGGGACAGGGTCAGCAATCAGCCCCAGCATTTT. The encoded protein is CASGDRVSNQPQHF. Looking up the rest from reference TRBV7-2 and TRBJ1-5 gives the full variable domain: GAGVSQSPSNKVTEKGKDVELRCDPISGHTALYWYRQSLGQGLEFLIYFQGNSAPDKSGLPSDRFSAERTGGSVSTLTIQRTQQEDSAVYLCASGDRVSNQPQHFGDGTRLSIL.

The J gene is TRBJ1-1, the V gene TRBV3-1 (or the pseudogene TRBV3-2), with 9 bases identical to TRBD1. With V trimmed by 7 bases and J by 5 bases, 8 bases remained unmatched. In germline, CDR1 is LGHDT, CDR2 YNNKEL (reference sequence). The CDR3 has 14 amino acids. The CDR3 region is CASTDTGGKTEAFF. CDR3 bases: TGTGCCAGCACCGATACAGGGGGCAAGACTGAAGCTTTCTTT.

V gene TRBV19 combines with J gene TRBJ2-5; 7 bases map to TRBD1. The CDR3 runs 16 residues. Trimming removed 1 base from V and 4 bases from J; junction bases left unmatched: 9. The germline V gene has CDR1 LNHDA and CDR2 SQIVND (reference sequence). The CDR3 loop is CASSIGGRGIGETQYF. For the CDR3, the DNA is TGTGCCAGTAGTATAGGAGGCAGGGGGATCGGAGAGACCCAGTACTTC.

This clone was detected only once. J is TRBJ2-3 and V is TRBV27, with 9 nucleotides matching TRBD2. The CDR3 has 16 residues. Germline V lookup: CDR1 MNHEY, CDR2 SMNVEV (reference sequence). The junction had 6 bases not matched to a gene; V was cut back by 3 bases and J by 2 bases. CDR3 DNA sequence: TGTGCCAGCAGTTTGGGGCTAGCGGGGTACACAGATACGCAGTATTTT. Amino acid sequence: CASSLGLAGYTDTQYF.

J is TRBJ2-1 and V is TRBV25-1; 8 bases align to TRBD2. Germline lookup yields CDR1 MGHDK and CDR2 SYGVNS. V lost 1 base, J lost 3 bases, and 2 bases stayed unmatched. This CDR3 has 15 amino acids. The CDR3 reads CASSESSGGYNEQFF. CDR3 DNA: TGTGCCAGCAGTGAATCCAGCGGGGGCTACAATGAGCAGTTCTTC.